This T cell receptor (beta chain) was captured in a study of blood T cells in healthy people across ages. About this clonotype: Antigen unknown.

The junction had 7 bases not matched to a gene; V was cut back by 7 bases and J by 8 bases. CDR3 length: 13 residues. CDR1 LGHDT and CDR2 YNNKEL come from the germline V gene (reference sequence). Whenever a sample was processed, at least 7 million PBMCs were isolated. Samples each had at least 6 micrograms of total RNA extracted. General study results and limits: Diversity estimates drawn from one million T cells were deemed underestimates.

A second roughly 6 to 11 cycle PCR used barcoded and J-beta primers. Each CDR3 protein gets one entry after TCRdb re-called the 5' RACE reads with MiXCR. The sample holds 1.5 million to 2 million distinct CDR3 sequences, about 30% seen once. The chain combines TRBV3-1 with TRBJ1-4; TRBD1 matches 7 bases. The clonotype was recovered from a woman aged 25 to 45 in good health. Specimen: blood. The CDR3 protein is CASTDRVSEKLFF. DNA of the CDR3: TGTGCCAGCACCGACAGGGTTTCGGAAAAACTGTTTTTT.